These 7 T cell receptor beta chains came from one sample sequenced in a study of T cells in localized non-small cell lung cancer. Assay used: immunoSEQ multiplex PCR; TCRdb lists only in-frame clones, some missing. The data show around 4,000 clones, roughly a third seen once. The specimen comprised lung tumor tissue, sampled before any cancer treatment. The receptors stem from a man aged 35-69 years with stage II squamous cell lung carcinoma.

CDR3 DNA sequence: TGTGCCAGCAGCTTGGCCGGTGGACAGACAACCCACCCGGTCGAGCAGTACTTC. Its protein is CASSLAGGQTTHPVEQYF. The chain is built from TRBV11-3 and TRBJ2-7, with D tentatively TRBD1 (6 bases). The ends were cut back, 3 bases at V and 6 bases at J, with 27 bases in the middle. There are 18 residues in the CDR3. Germline V gene lookup returns CDR1 SGHNT and CDR2 YENEEA. Drawing the rest from reference TRBV11-3 and TRBJ2-7, the complete variable domain is EAGVVQSPRYKIIEKKQPVAFWCNPISGHNTLYWYLQNLGQGPELLIRYENEEAVDDSQLPKDRFSAERLKGVDSTLKIQPAELGDSAVYLCASSLAGGQTTHPVEQYFGPGTRLTVT.

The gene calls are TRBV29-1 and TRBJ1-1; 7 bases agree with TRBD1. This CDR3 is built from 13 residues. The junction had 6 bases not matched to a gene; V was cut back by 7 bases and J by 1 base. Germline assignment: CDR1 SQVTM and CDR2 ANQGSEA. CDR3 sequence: CSAYRGWNTEAFF. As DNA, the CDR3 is TGCAGCGCCTACAGGGGCTGGAACACTGAAGCTTTCTTT.

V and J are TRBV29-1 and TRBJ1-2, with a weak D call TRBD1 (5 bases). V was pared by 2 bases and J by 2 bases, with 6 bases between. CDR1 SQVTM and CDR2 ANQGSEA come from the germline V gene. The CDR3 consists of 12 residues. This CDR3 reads CSVEYRNYGYTF. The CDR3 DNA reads TGCAGCGTTGAATACAGGAACTATGGCTACACCTTC.

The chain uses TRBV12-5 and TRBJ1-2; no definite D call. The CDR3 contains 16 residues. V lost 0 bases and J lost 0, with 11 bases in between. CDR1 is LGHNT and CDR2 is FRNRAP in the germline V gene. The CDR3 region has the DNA TGTGCTAGTGGTTTGGTACTCGTAGGATCTAACTATGGCTACACCTTC. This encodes CASGLVLVGSNYGYTF.

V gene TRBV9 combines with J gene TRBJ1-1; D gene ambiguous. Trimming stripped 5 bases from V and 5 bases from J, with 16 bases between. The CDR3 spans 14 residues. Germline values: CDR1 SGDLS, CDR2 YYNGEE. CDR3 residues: CASSFNPVGTEAFF. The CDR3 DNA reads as TGTGCCAGCAGTTTTAATCCAGTGGGAACTGAAGCTTTCTTT. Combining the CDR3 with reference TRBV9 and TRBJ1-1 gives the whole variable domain DSGVTQTPKHLITATGQRVTLRCSPRSGDLSVYWYQQSLDQGLQFLIQYYNGEERAKGNILERFSAQQFPDLHSELNLSSLELGDSALYFCASSFNPVGTEAFFGQGTRLTVV.

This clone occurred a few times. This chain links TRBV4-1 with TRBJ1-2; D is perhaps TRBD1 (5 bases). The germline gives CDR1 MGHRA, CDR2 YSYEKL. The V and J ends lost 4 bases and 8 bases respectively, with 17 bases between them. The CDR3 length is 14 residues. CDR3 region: CASSLERDVGGYTF. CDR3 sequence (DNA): TGCGCCAGCAGCCTAGAAAGGGACGTGGGCGGCTACACCTTC.

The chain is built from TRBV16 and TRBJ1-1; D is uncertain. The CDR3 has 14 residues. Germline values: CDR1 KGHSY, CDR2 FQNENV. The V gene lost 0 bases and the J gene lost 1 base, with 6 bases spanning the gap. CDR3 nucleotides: TGTGCCAGCAGCCAATCGCGAGGGAACACTGAAGCTTTCTTT. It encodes CASSQSRGNTEAFF.